Following are 27 T cell receptor beta chains from one sample sequenced in a study of T-cell memory formation after mild COVID-19. TCRdb processed the 5' RACE reads anew with MiXCR; each CDR3 protein has one entry. Of around 130,000 distinct CDR3 sequences listed, about a sixth are singletons. The sequenced sample consisted of PBMCs or a T cell subset sorted from them (not recorded which). These receptors all come from a man aged 18 to 29 who had mild COVID-19 (a few samples of this study predate the infection). Cell type and time point are not known.

The rearrangement links TRBV7-2 to TRBJ2-3, with 14 bases identical to TRBD2. The CDR3 covers 18 residues. V lost 0 bases, J lost 7 bases, and 9 bases stayed unmatched. The V gene's germline CDR1 is SGHTA and CDR2 FQGNSA. The CDR3 coding sequence is TGTGCCAGCAGCTTAGCAGCAGGGACTAGCGGGGGATATTATACGCAGTATTTT. Translation: CASSLAAGTSGGYYTQYF. Complete variable domain (other parts from reference TRBV7-2 and TRBJ2-3): GAGVSQSPSNKVTEKGKDVELRCDPISGHTALYWYRQSLGQGLEFLIYFQGNSAPDKSGLPSDRFSAERTGGSVSTLTIQRTQQEDSAVYLCASSLAAGTSGGYYTQYFGPGTRLTVL.

This clonotype occurred a few times. This chain joins TRBV7-2 and TRBJ1-3; D might be TRBD1 (6 bases). This CDR3 spans 16 amino acids. CDR1 is SGHTA, CDR2 FQGNSA, per germline. V was shortened by 1 base and J by 4 bases, with 14 bases between the two germline ends. The CDR3 loop reads CASSLGRGASGNTIYF. CDR3 nucleotide sequence: TGTGCCAGCAGCTTAGGTCGGGGGGCTTCAGGAAACACCATATATTTT.

This sequence joins TRBV28 and TRBJ2-7; weak D call: TRBD2 (5 bases). This CDR3 has 15 amino acids. Trimming left V 4 bases short and J 2 bases short, with 15 bases between. Germline assignment: CDR1 MDHEN and CDR2 SYDVKM. The CDR3 DNA is TGTGCCAGCAGTTCAACCGGGAAAGGGACCTACGAGCAGTACGTC. This gives the protein CASSSTGKGTYEQYV.

This sequence joins TRBV20-1 and TRBJ2-3; 8 bases are a match to TRBD2. V gave up 5 bases and J gave up 0 bases; unmatched junction bases: 7. The germline V gene encodes CDR1 DFQATT and CDR2 SNEGSKA (reference sequence). This CDR3 has 15 amino acids. The CDR3 reads CSAPPLAGSTDTQYF. CDR3 DNA sequence: TGCAGTGCTCCCCCTCTAGCGGGTAGCACAGATACGCAGTATTTT.

The J gene is TRBJ1-5, the V gene TRBV5-1; unclear D gene. Germline V CDR1 and CDR2: SGHRS, YFSETQ. The CDR3 totals 14 residues. V shed 5 bases and J shed 6 bases, with 15 bases lying between them. The DNA of the CDR3 is TGCGCCAGCAGGCAGGACTTTGGAGGTCAGCCCCAGCATTTT. Translating gives CASRQDFGGQPQHF.

The gene calls are TRBV28 and TRBJ2-3, with D perhaps matching TRBD2 (5 bases). This CDR3 is built from 12 residues. Germline assignment: CDR1 MDHEN and CDR2 SYDVKM. Trimming took 8 bases from V and 6 from J, leaving 12 bases between them. Here the CDR3 DNA reads TGTGCCAGCGAAGGGAGTGTGGATACGCAGTATTTT. Its translation: CASEGSVDTQYF.

The J gene is TRBJ1-5, the V gene TRBV7-2; a weak D match, TRBD1 (6 bases). With 5 bases removed from V and 2 bases from J, the gap between germline ends came to 10 bases. Germline V gene sequence: CDR1 SGHTA, CDR2 FQGNSA. CDR3 length: 14 residues. The CDR3 protein is CASSRGPGNQPQHF. Here the CDR3 DNA reads TGTGCCAGCAGCCGGGGGCCAGGCAATCAGCCCCAGCATTTT.

CDR3 sequence: CASSLARAGRGADTQYF. The CDR3 region has the DNA TGCGCCAGCAGCTTGGCTCGGGCTGGGCGGGGTGCAGATACGCAGTATTTT. The chain combines TRBV5-1 with TRBJ2-3; D is perhaps TRBD2 (6 bases). This CDR3 has 17 amino acids. The V end was cut by 0 bases, the J end by 4 bases, with 18 bases between. Germline V gene sequence: CDR1 SGHRS, CDR2 YFSETQ.

The DNA for the CDR3 is TGTGCCAGCATCCTAGATAGCGGCACAGATACGCAGTATTTT. As protein: CASILDSGTDTQYF. This chain uses TRBV7-9 with TRBJ2-3; a weak D match, TRBD2 (5 bases). The germline V gene encodes CDR1 SEHNR and CDR2 FQNEAQ (reference sequence). V lost 7 bases and J 1 base, leaving 12 bases between the germline ends. This CDR3 comprises 14 residues.

This clonotype has ten or more counts. This chain joins TRBV25-1 and TRBJ2-3; 7 nucleotides agree with TRBD2. V lost 6 bases to trimming and J lost 1 base; unmatched junction nucleotides: 4. Germline CDR1 and CDR2: MGHDK and SYGVNS. This CDR3 spans 14 amino acids. CDR3 region: CASSPRGGTDTQYF. Written as DNA, the CDR3 is TGTGCCAGCAGCCCCCGGGGGGGCACAGATACGCAGTATTTT.

The chain combines TRBV7-9 with TRBJ1-4; no firm D call. Germline CDR1 and CDR2: SEHNR and FQNEAQ (reference sequence). The CDR3 is made up of 13 amino acids. Trimming cost V 5 bases and J 0 bases, with 4 bases left between them. The CDR3 here is CASSPSTNEKLFF. The CDR3 DNA sequence: TGTGCCAGCAGCCCGTCAACTAATGAAAAACTGTTTTTT.

The V call is TRBV7-2, the J call TRBJ2-3, with 9 bases aligning to TRBD2. This CDR3 is 14 amino acids long. Looked up from germline, CDR1 is SGHTA and CDR2 is FQGNSA. V trimming: 8 bases; J trimming: 1 base; junction bases outside the gene matches: 4. The CDR3 DNA sequence: TGTGCCAGCCTGGCTAGCGGGGGCACAGATACGCAGTATTTT. Amino acids: CASLASGGTDTQYF.

In this sample, this clonotype turned up a few times. CDR3 bases: TGTGCCAGCAGCCAAGGGGACGGTTTCCAAGAGACCCAGTACTTC. Translation gives CASSQGDGFQETQYF. V gene TRBV3-1 combines with J gene TRBJ2-5; D could derive from TRBD1 or TRBD2 (5 bases each). CDR3 length: 15 residues. Per the germline V gene, CDR1 is LGHDT and CDR2 is YNNKEL (reference sequence). V dropped 1 base and J dropped 1 base, with 10 bases sitting between them.

The table lists this clonotype with a few counts. This chain links TRBV20-1 with TRBJ2-3; D unresolved. The CDR3 is 12 residues long. Germline assignment: CDR1 DFQATT and CDR2 SNEGSKA (reference sequence). V was clipped by 1 base and J by 0 bases, with 2 bases between them. CDR3: CSARASTDTQYF. The CDR3, as DNA: TGCAGTGCTAGAGCTAGCACAGATACGCAGTATTTT.

A few counts support this clonotype. The chain joins TRBV5-1 to TRBJ2-3; D remains unclear. This CDR3 has 15 residues. CDR1 is SGHRS, CDR2 YFSETQ, per germline. V dropped 0 bases and J dropped 0 bases, with 8 bases sitting between them. As DNA, the CDR3 is TGCGCCAGCAGCTTGGCCGTCGGGAGCACAGATACGCAGTATTTT. Its protein product is CASSLAVGSTDTQYF.

This clonotype was counted a few times. The chain combines TRBV7-9 with TRBJ1-1; 7 bases map to TRBD1. Germline values: CDR1 SEHNR, CDR2 FQNEAQ (reference sequence). CDR3 size: 15 residues. V was clipped by 3 bases and J by 6 bases; unmatched bases: 10. The CDR3 DNA sequence: TGTGCCAGCAGCTTGACGGGACAGCGAGTCGCTGAAGCTTTCTTT. As protein: CASSLTGQRVAEAFF. The full variable domain, with the rest looked up from reference TRBV7-9 and TRBJ1-1, is DTGVSQNPRHKITKRGQNVTFRCDPISEHNRLYWYRQTLGQGPEFLTYFQNEAQLEKSRLLSDRFSAERPKGSFSTLEIQRTEQGDSAMYLCASSLTGQRVAEAFFGQGTRLTVV.

This chain links TRBV4-2 with TRBJ1-4; D is possibly TRBD1 (5 bases). Trimming stripped 4 bases from V and 5 bases from J, with 14 bases between. The germline gives CDR1 LGHNA, CDR2 YNFKEQ. CDR3 length equals 15 residues. DNA for the CDR3: TGTGCCAGCAGCCGAGATTGGGGGGAGAATGAAAAACTGTTTTTT. It is translated as CASSRDWGENEKLFF.

This clonotype was seen a handful of times. The V and J genes are TRBV12-3 or TRBV12-4 and TRBJ2-2; D remains unclear. There are 18 residues in the CDR3. V lost 3 bases and J lost 6, with 23 bases in between. CDR3 bases: TGTGCCAGCAGTTTCTCTCGATTCGCCCTCCTTTATGCCGGGGAGCTGTTTTTT. This codes for CASSFSRFALLYAGELFF.

This clonotype turned up a few times. The genes are TRBV6-5 and TRBJ1-6; D is unclear. V lost 3 bases to trimming and J lost 0 bases, with 6 bases between them. Germline V gene sequence: CDR1 MNHEY, CDR2 SVGAGI. The CDR3 is 15 residues long. The CDR3 is CASSYAGSYNSPLHF. For the CDR3, the DNA is TGTGCCAGCAGTTATGCTGGCTCCTATAATTCACCCCTCCACTTT.

This clonotype has just a few counts. Mismatch with germline at one junction end may stem from a read error. This chain connects TRBV5-1 to TRBJ1-2; possibly TRBD1 for D (5 bases). CDR3 length: 13 amino acids. The V gene's germline CDR1 is SGHRS and CDR2 YFSETQ. CDR3 bases: TGCGCCAGCAGCGGCGTCCCGGAGGGGAGGAAGGGTTTC. This codes for CASSGVPEGRKGF. The full variable domain, completed using reference TRBV5-1 and TRBJ1-2, is KAGVTQTPRYLIKTRGQQVTLSCSPISGHRSVSWYQQTPGQGLQFLFEYFSETQRNKGNFPGRFSGRQFSNSRSEMNVSTLELGDSALYLCASSGVPEGRKGFGSGTRLTVV.

J is TRBJ1-1 and V is TRBV7-3; a weak D match, TRBD1 (5 bases). V lost 6 bases to trimming and J lost 3 bases, with 17 bases between them. The CDR3 length is 15 residues. Per the germline V gene, CDR1 is SGHTA and CDR2 is FQGTGA. The CDR3, as DNA: TGTGCCAGCAGTCAAAGCGGGGCGGTGTACACTGAAGCTTTCTTT. Its protein product is CASSQSGAVYTEAFF.

The chain combines TRBV6-2 or TRBV6-3 with TRBJ2-1; D possibly uses TRBD1 or TRBD2 (6 bases each). The CDR3 covers 13 residues. V gave up 6 bases and J gave up 10 bases, with 16 bases separating them. Germline V gene data show CDR1 as MNHEY and CDR2 as SVGEGT. The CDR3: CASSYRGRREQFF. The CDR3, as DNA: TGTGCCAGCAGCTACCGGGGGCGTCGAGAGCAGTTCTTC.

The chain links TRBV28 to TRBJ1-2, with a weak D call TRBD1 (6 bases). Germline V gene sequence: CDR1 MDHEN, CDR2 SYDVKM. The ends were cut back, 4 bases at V and 10 bases at J, with 13 bases in the middle. The CDR3 contains 12 residues. CDR3 protein: CASSSAGTHYTF. DNA for the CDR3: TGTGCCAGCAGTTCCGCCGGGACACACTACACCTTC.

This clonotype was counted a few times. The chain uses TRBV5-1 and TRBJ2-1, with TRBD1 matching over 7 bases. Looked up from germline, CDR1 is SGHRS and CDR2 is YFSETQ. The CDR3 is 16 residues long. V was clipped by 0 bases and J by 7 bases; unmatched bases: 10. CDR3 in DNA: TGCGCCAGCAGCTTGGATATGACAGGGAAGGTGAATGAGCAGTTCTTC. Protein: CASSLDMTGKVNEQFF.

The chain combines TRBV19 with TRBJ1-2, with TRBD1 as a possible D gene (5 bases). The length of the CDR3 is 13 residues. Per germline, CDR1 LNHDA and CDR2 SQIVND (reference sequence). V lost 6 bases to trimming and J lost 3 bases, with 11 bases between them. The CDR3 DNA is TGTGCCAGTAGCCCCGGGACCCACTATGGCTACACCTTC. Its protein product is CASSPGTHYGYTF.

This clonotype came up many times. V usage is TRBV7-2 and J usage is TRBJ2-3; D remains unclear. V was clipped by 5 bases and J by 2 bases, with 2 bases between them. Per germline, CDR1 SGHTA and CDR2 FQGNSA. The CDR3 covers 11 residues. Here the CDR3 reads CASSTTDTQYF. The DNA for the CDR3 is TGTGCCAGCAGCACCACAGATACGCAGTATTTT.

This clonotype was recorded a few times. The chain uses TRBV6-5 and TRBJ1-5; D uncertain. CDR3 length: 17 amino acids. Germline V lookup: CDR1 MNHEY, CDR2 SVGAGI. Trimming took 0 bases from V and 5 from J, leaving 17 bases between them. The CDR3 coding sequence is TGTGCCAGCAGTTACTCGTACGCAGACTGGGCACATCAGCCCCAGCATTTT. Translating it yields CASSYSYADWAHQPQHF.